A selection of T cell receptor beta chains follows, all from one sample in a study of regulatory T cells in long-lasting Graves disease. TCRdb independently ran MiXCR on the multiplex PCR reads; one entry per CDR3 protein. In the table there are about 420,000 distinct CDR3 sequences, about 25% of which are singletons. Material: peripheral blood mononuclear cells (PBMCs), obtained when the disease was refractory, from a patient treated with antithyroid drugs. The receptors come from a female donor with Graves disease. Both conserved end residues are part of each CDR3. Fields, in order: J gene, V gene, D gene, clone size, CDR3 DNA, CDR3 protein. The D gene is left open where the match is weak. Size values are once, few and many counts, or a class for expanded clones, and some rows have none.

>TRBJ1-5|TRBV6-4|.|many
TGTGCCAGCAGCCCCCGGGGTAGCAATCAGCCCCAGCATTTT
CASSPRGSNQPQHF
>TRBJ1-1|TRBV2|.|many
TGTGCCAGCAGGGCCGCCGAGACAGAGAACACTGAAGCTTTCTTT
CASRAAETENTEAFF
>TRBJ2-5|TRBV28|TRBD2|many
TGTGCCAGCAGTTGGGGAGGGGCCCAGTACTTC
CASSWGGAQYF
>TRBJ2-6|TRBV9|TRBD1|few
TGTGCTTCGGGGACAGCGAAATCTGGGGCCAACGTCCTGACTTTC
CASGTAKSGANVLTF
>TRBJ2-2|TRBV14|.|few
TGTGCCAGCAGCCAAGTTTATATCGGGGAGCTGTTTTTT
CASSQVYIGELFF
>TRBJ1-5|TRBV6-2/TRBV6-3|TRBD1|.
TGTGCCAGCAGAACAGGGGTCGATCAGCCCCAGCATTTT
CASRTGVDQPQHF
>TRBJ2-6|TRBV13|.|few
TGTGCCAGCAGCTTAGAGGACAGTCGATACTCTGGGGCCAACGTCCTGACTTTC
CASSLEDSRYSGANVLTF
>TRBJ2-2|TRBV12-3/TRBV12-4|TRBD2|.
TGTGCCAGCAGTTTGGTAGCGGGAGGGTCGACCGGGGAGCTGTTTTTT
CASSLVAGGSTGELFF
>TRBJ2-5|TRBV6-5|.|many
TGTGCCAGCAGTTACTCAGCCTGGGAAGGGACCCAGTACTTC
CASSYSAWEGTQYF
>TRBJ2-5|TRBV15|TRBD2|many
TGTGCCACCAGCAGCCCGGAAAGCGGGAGGGCCCGGGAGACCCAGTACTTC
CATSSPESGRARETQYF
>TRBJ1-1|TRBV29-1|.|few
TGCAGCGTTGCCCGGTCCGGGCAGGGCCCTGAAGCTTTCTTT
CSVARSGQGPEAFF
>TRBJ2-7|TRBV9|.|.
TGTGCCAGCAGCGTTGGTAGCGGCGTCTCCTACGAGCAGTACTTC
CASSVGSGVSYEQYF
>TRBJ1-1|TRBV24-1|.|few
TGTGCCACCAGTGAGAGCGGACGAGGAGACACTGAAGCTTTCTTT
CATSESGRGDTEAFF
>TRBJ2-1|TRBV4-3|.|few
TGCGCCAGCACAGAGCAGTTCTTC
CASTEQFF
>TRBJ2-5|TRBV11-2|TRBD2|many
TGTGCCAGCAGCTTGGGGACTAGCGGGTACGGGGAGACCCAGTACTTC
CASSLGTSGYGETQYF
>TRBJ1-4|TRBV7-9|TRBD1|.
TGTGCCAGCAACGACAGGGATGAAAAACTGTTTTTT
CASNDRDEKLFF
>TRBJ2-7|TRBV28|TRBD2|.
TGTGCCAGCAGGGGACTAGCGGGAGGTAGCGACGAGCAGTACTTC
CASRGLAGGSDEQYF
>TRBJ2-7|TRBV14|.|many
TGTGCCAGCAGCCAGATCTACGAGCAGTACTTC
CASSQIYEQYF
>TRBJ1-2|TRBV9|TRBD1|few
TGTGCCAGCACCTCAGGTTGGGGACAGAAGATCGGCTACACCTTC
CASTSGWGQKIGYTF
>TRBJ1-2|TRBV6-1|TRBD1|many
TGTGCCAGCAGGGACGTGGTAGGGACAGGGGACTATGGCTACACCTTC
CASRDVVGTGDYGYTF
>TRBJ2-7|TRBV5-1|.|few
TGCGCCAGCAGCTTGAGGGGACAGGGGCCGGGACTAGCGAGAGGCACTTACGAGCAGTACTTC
CASSLRGQGPGLARGTYEQYF
>TRBJ2-5|TRBV7-9|TRBD2|many
TGTGCCAGCAGTCTTACTAGCGGGAGGCCCTCGGGGGTCCAGTACTTC
CASSLTSGRPSGVQYF
>TRBJ2-7|TRBV6-1|TRBD2|many
TGTGCCAGCAGTGAACTAGCGGTTTACTACGAGCAGTACTTC
CASSELAVYYEQYF
>TRBJ2-6|TRBV10-3|TRBD1|.
TGTGCCATCAGTGAGAGCGTGACAGGGCGCACTGGGACCAACGTCCTGACTTTC
CAISESVTGRTGTNVLTF
>TRBJ2-7|TRBV19|.|.
TGTGCCAGTGGTCTAGGAGGGAACTCCTACGAGCAGTACTTC
CASGLGGNSYEQYF
>TRBJ2-5|TRBV2|.|many
TGTGCCACCTCCTTGGGACTTCAAGAGACCCAGTACTTC
CATSLGLQETQYF
>TRBJ2-1|TRBV20-1|.|.
TGCAGTGCCCGCCCGGTCCATGAGCAGTTCTTC
CSARPVHEQFF
>TRBJ1-6|TRBV10-3|.|few
TGTGCCATCAGTGGTCGGCAGAGAGATTCACCCCTCCACTTT
CAISGRQRDSPLHF
>TRBJ1-2|TRBV11-2|TRBD1|many
TGTGCCAGCAGCGTAAACAGGGGAGCTAACTATGGCTACACCTTC
CASSVNRGANYGYTF
>TRBJ1-1|TRBV18|.|.
TGTGCCAGCTCACCACCGCGGCAGAGGAACACTGAAGCTTTCTTT
CASSPPRQRNTEAFF
>TRBJ2-7|TRBV2|.|.
TGTGCCAGCAGTGATTCTGTCAGAGGCTCCTACGAGCAGTACTTC
CASSDSVRGSYEQYF
>TRBJ1-2|TRBV6-1|TRBD1|few
TGTGCCAGCAACCGGGACAGGCAGAACTATGGCTACACCTTC
CASNRDRQNYGYTF
>TRBJ2-2|TRBV13|TRBD2|.
TGTGCCAGCAGCTTGCTCGGCGGGAGTTCCCTTAACACCGGGGAGCTGTTTTTT
CASSLLGGSSLNTGELFF
>TRBJ2-2|TRBV6-9|.|.
TGTGCCAGCAGTTACACCTCCCCGAACACCGGGGAGCTGTTTTTT
CASSYTSPNTGELFF
>TRBJ1-3|TRBV30|.|.
TGTGCCTGGAACACCGTCCCTGGAAACACCATATATTTT
CAWNTVPGNTIYF
>TRBJ2-2|TRBV28|TRBD1|many
TGTGCCAGCAGTTTGGGCGGACAGGGAAACACCGGGGAGCTGTTTTTT
CASSLGGQGNTGELFF
>TRBJ2-5|TRBV3-1|.|few
TGTGCCAGCAGCCAGGCGGGACCACAGCGGGAGACCCAGTACTTC
CASSQAGPQRETQYF
>TRBJ1-2|TRBV5-1|TRBD1|many
TGCGCCAGCAGCCCCCCAGGGACAGGGGATGGCTACACCTTC
CASSPPGTGDGYTF
>TRBJ2-7|TRBV6-1|TRBD1|many
TGTGCCAGCAGTCCCGGGACAGCACACTACGAGCAGTACTTC
CASSPGTAHYEQYF
>TRBJ2-1|TRBV7-9|.|many
TGTGCCAGCAGCTTGACCGAAGTTAGACTAGGCAAACAGTTCTTC
CASSLTEVRLGKQFF
>TRBJ1-1|TRBV20-1|.|.
TGCAGTGCTAGAGGTTCGGTGAACACTGAAGCTTTCTTT
CSARGSVNTEAFF
>TRBJ1-2|TRBV5-1|.|few
TGCGCCAGCAGCTTAAAGGATTTGAACTATGGCTACACCTTC
CASSLKDLNYGYTF
>TRBJ1-1|TRBV6-5|.|many
TGTGCCAGCAGTTACAGATTGAACACTGAAGCTTTCTTT
CASSYRLNTEAFF
>TRBJ2-1|TRBV27|TRBD2|.
TGTGCCAGCAGGGCGGGAGTCAACTACAATGAGCAGTTCTTC
CASRAGVNYNEQFF
>TRBJ2-5|TRBV11-1|.|many
TGTGCCAGCAGCTTAGGAGGCCTCGGGACACAAGAGACCCAGTACTTC
CASSLGGLGTQETQYF
>TRBJ1-2|TRBV10-3|.|many
TGTGCCATCAGTGAGTCACCCGGGTATGGCTACACCTTC
CAISESPGYGYTF
>TRBJ1-2|TRBV24-1|TRBD1|few
TGTGCCACCAGTGACCCGGGACAGGGCGTCGGCTACACCTTC
CATSDPGQGVGYTF
>TRBJ1-2|TRBV6-9|TRBD1|.
TGTGCCAGCAGTTTGTCCCAGGGGGACTATGGCTACACCTTC
CASSLSQGDYGYTF
>TRBJ1-4|TRBV29-1|.|few
TGCAGCGTGACATGGAGGGGGACTAATGAAAAACTGTTTTTT
CSVTWRGTNEKLFF
>TRBJ2-2|TRBV9|TRBD2|.
TGTGCCAGCAGCGTAGGGGGACTAGTTTCGTGGGAGCTGTTTTTT
CASSVGGLVSWELFF
>TRBJ1-1|TRBV6-1|TRBD1|few
TGTGCCAGCAGCTATCCGGACAGGCGATTGAACACTGAAGCTTTCTTT
CASSYPDRRLNTEAFF
>TRBJ1-2|TRBV19|.|.
TGTGCCAGTAGTATGCTGTCAGGGATCGCGGCTAACTATGGCTACACCTTC
CASSMLSGIAANYGYTF
>TRBJ2-1|TRBV6-2/TRBV6-3|TRBD2|.
TGTGCCAGCAGTTCGGGACTAGCGGCCCTCGACAATGAGCAGTTCTTC
CASSSGLAALDNEQFF
>TRBJ1-2|TRBV5-1|.|few
TGCGCCAGCAGCTACAGGTCGGGGGCCTATGGCTACACCTTC
CASSYRSGAYGYTF
>TRBJ1-6|TRBV6-2/TRBV6-3|.|.
TGTGCCAGTCGCAACAGCCTTAATAATTCACCCCTCCACTTT
CASRNSLNNSPLHF